This entry is about one T cell receptor beta chain. This entry is derived from a study of blood T cell repertoires in COVID-19. About the study: PBMCs, B-cell-depleted T cells, or T cells provided the cDNA or gDNA that made up the material.

Sequenced by immunoSEQ multiplex PCR; TCRdb stores in-frame clones only, minus some. The data show around 160,000 clones, more than 75% seen once. Germline CDR1 SGHNT, CDR2 YYREEE (reference sequence). The CDR3 sequence is 15 residues long. V was clipped by 0 bases and J by 5 bases; unmatched bases: 3. This TCR derives from a woman in her twenties or thirties with acute COVID-19. This chain joins TRBV5-4 and TRBJ1-4; TRBD1 matches 8 bases. Sequencing was carried out using PBMCs or T cells enriched from blood (not recorded which). CDR3 in amino acids: CASSLAGTGNEKLFF. The DNA of the CDR3 is TGTGCCAGCAGCTTGGCCGGGACAGGAAATGAAAAACTGTTTTTT.